A selection of T cell receptor beta chains follows, all from one sample in a study of regulatory T cells in long-lasting Graves disease. TCRdb redid the calling of the multiplex PCR reads with MiXCR, one entry per CDR3 protein. Here the sample spans a few hundred thousand distinct CDR3 sequences, about a quarter being singletons. The source was peripheral blood mononuclear cells (PBMCs), collected when the disease was refractory, from a patient treated with antithyroid drugs. The receptor set was obtained from a female donor with Graves disease. Each CDR3 is given with its conserved first and last residue. Fields, in order: CDR3 protein, CDR3 DNA, D gene, J gene, clone size, V gene. A D gene is named only where the DNA matches it firmly. Expanded clones get a size class; other rows say once, few or many, or leave the size out.

CDR3: CASSQRTSGTYEQYF
DNA: TGCGCCAGCAGCCAGAGGACTAGCGGAACCTACGAGCAGTACTTC
D: TRBD2
J: TRBJ2-7
size: -
V: TRBV4-1

CDR3: CATSDTGTGGFTEAFF
DNA: TGTGCCACCAGTGATACCGGGACAGGGGGTTTCACTGAAGCTTTCTTT
D: TRBD1
J: TRBJ1-1
size: -
V: TRBV24-1

CDR3: CASSGRSNTEAFF
DNA: TGTGCCAGCAGTGGACGGTCGAACACTGAAGCTTTCTTT
D: -
J: TRBJ1-1
size: -
V: TRBV6-1

CDR3: CSARDATGGTYEQYF
DNA: TGCAGTGCTAGAGATGCCACGGGGGGAACCTACGAGCAGTACTTC
D: TRBD2
J: TRBJ2-7
size: many
V: TRBV20-1

CDR3: CASSDDRDGNEKLFF
DNA: TGTGCCAGCAGCGATGACAGGGACGGTAATGAAAAACTGTTTTTT
D: TRBD1
J: TRBJ1-4
size: few
V: TRBV25-1

CDR3: CASRPQGATEKLFF
DNA: TGTGCCAGCAGACCCCAGGGGGCTACTGAAAAACTGTTTTTT
D: TRBD1
J: TRBJ1-4
size: few
V: TRBV6-2/TRBV6-3

CDR3: CASSPPDMPNEQYF
DNA: TGTGCCAGCTCACCACCCGACATGCCTAACGAGCAGTACTTC
D: -
J: TRBJ2-7
size: few
V: TRBV18

CDR3: CATSDSDGYSGYTF
DNA: TGTGCCACCAGTGATTCGGACGGTTATAGTGGCTACACCTTC
D: -
J: TRBJ1-2
size: -
V: TRBV24-1

CDR3: CASSLRRQAHQPQHF
DNA: TGTGCCAGCAGCCTAAGGCGACAGGCACATCAGCCCCAGCATTTT
D: -
J: TRBJ1-5
size: many
V: TRBV12-3/TRBV12-4

CDR3: CASNSGFSGANVLTF
DNA: TGTGCCAGCAACTCCGGATTCTCTGGGGCCAACGTCCTGACTTTC
D: -
J: TRBJ2-6
size: many
V: TRBV28

CDR3: CASSLAGTVRGYTF
DNA: TGTGCCAGCAGCTTAGCCGGGACAGTTCGAGGCTACACCTTC
D: TRBD1
J: TRBJ1-2
size: few
V: TRBV7-8

CDR3: CASGMENSPLHF
DNA: TGTGCCAGCGGAATGGAGAATTCACCCCTCCACTTT
D: -
J: TRBJ1-6
size: many
V: TRBV28

CDR3: CASSPMAPRETQYF
DNA: TGTGCCAGCAGCCCCATGGCCCCTCGAGAGACCCAGTACTTC
D: -
J: TRBJ2-5
size: -
V: TRBV7-9

CDR3: CASSDQGNAEAFF
DNA: TGCGCCAGCAGCGATCAGGGTAACGCTGAAGCTTTCTTT
D: -
J: TRBJ1-1
size: few
V: TRBV5-1

CDR3: CASSLDRSAEAFF
DNA: TGTGCCAGCAGCTTAGACAGGAGTGCTGAAGCTTTCTTT
D: -
J: TRBJ1-1
size: -
V: TRBV5-6

CDR3: CSARTGTGPYEQYF
DNA: TGCAGTGCTAGAACCGGGACGGGACCCTACGAGCAGTACTTC
D: -
J: TRBJ2-7
size: few
V: TRBV20-1

CDR3: CASSPSSWQPQHF
DNA: TGTGCCAGCAGCCCCTCATCGTGGCAGCCCCAGCATTTT
D: -
J: TRBJ1-5
size: -
V: TRBV3-2

CDR3: CSASKTANTEAFF
DNA: TGCAGTGCAAGCAAGACAGCGAACACTGAAGCTTTCTTT
D: -
J: TRBJ1-1
size: many
V: TRBV20-1

CDR3: CSARDGETQYF
DNA: TGCAGTGCTAGAGATGGGGAGACCCAGTACTTC
D: -
J: TRBJ2-5
size: many
V: TRBV20-1

CDR3: CAISERGTGEDYGYTF
DNA: TGTGCCATCAGTGAGAGGGGGACAGGGGAAGACTATGGCTACACCTTC
D: TRBD1
J: TRBJ1-2
size: few
V: TRBV10-3

CDR3: CASSRLALGLQPQHF
DNA: TGCGCCAGCAGCCGTTTGGCTTTGGGGCTCCAGCCCCAGCATTTT
D: -
J: TRBJ1-5
size: -
V: TRBV4-1

CDR3: CASRQGAGNTEAFF
DNA: TGTGCCAGCAGACAGGGGGCAGGGAACACTGAAGCTTTCTTT
D: TRBD1
J: TRBJ1-1
size: few
V: TRBV7-9

CDR3: CASSLDGVINSPLHF
DNA: TGTGCCAGCAGCTTAGACGGGGTCATTAATTCACCCCTCCACTTT
D: -
J: TRBJ1-6
size: -
V: TRBV7-2

CDR3: CASSEDRVQNTEAFF
DNA: TGCGCCAGCAGCGAAGACAGGGTTCAGAACACTGAAGCTTTCTTT
D: TRBD1
J: TRBJ1-1
size: few
V: TRBV5-1

CDR3: CAWSKGEPEETQYF
DNA: TGTGCCTGGAGTAAGGGGGAGCCAGAAGAGACCCAGTACTTC
D: -
J: TRBJ2-5
size: many
V: TRBV30

CDR3: CAWSQGVNYGYTF
DNA: TGTGCCTGGAGCCAGGGGGTGAACTATGGCTACACCTTC
D: TRBD1
J: TRBJ1-2
size: -
V: TRBV30

CDR3: CSVVVSLAGALEQYF
DNA: TGCAGCGTTGTGGTTTCCCTAGCGGGGGCCTTGGAGCAGTACTTC
D: TRBD2
J: TRBJ2-7
size: few
V: TRBV29-1

CDR3: CASSPGGTGGTIQYF
DNA: TGTGCCAGCAGCCCCGGTGGGACAGGGGGCACCATTCAGTACTTC
D: TRBD1
J: TRBJ2-4
size: -
V: TRBV7-2

CDR3: CASSVDNEQFF
DNA: TGTGCCAGCAGTGTAGACAATGAGCAGTTCTTC
D: -
J: TRBJ2-1
size: many
V: TRBV2

CDR3: CASSPTSGPQETQYF
DNA: TGTGCCAGCAGCCCAACTAGCGGACCTCAAGAGACCCAGTACTTC
D: TRBD2
J: TRBJ2-5
size: few
V: TRBV7-9

CDR3: CASSKGDSRQETQYF
DNA: TGTGCCAGCAGCAAAGGGGACAGTCGACAAGAGACCCAGTACTTC
D: TRBD1
J: TRBJ2-5
size: -
V: TRBV7-2

CDR3: CASSLAGGASPLHF
DNA: TGTGCCAGCAGCTTAGCAGGGGGGGCTTCACCCCTCCACTTT
D: -
J: TRBJ1-6
size: many
V: TRBV7-2

CDR3: CASGLGGLDYSNQPQHF
DNA: TGTGCTAGTGGTTTGGGGGGTCTTGACTATAGCAATCAGCCCCAGCATTTT
D: -
J: TRBJ1-5
size: -
V: TRBV12-5

CDR3: CASSLALGLVSAQYF
DNA: TGTGCCAGCAGCTTAGCGCTAGGACTAGTGAGCGCGCAGTATTTT
D: TRBD2
J: TRBJ2-3
size: -
V: TRBV7-2

CDR3: CASSLLGQGSNQPQHF
DNA: TGTGCCAGCAGTTTATTGGGACAGGGAAGCAATCAGCCCCAGCATTTT
D: TRBD1
J: TRBJ1-5
size: many
V: TRBV28